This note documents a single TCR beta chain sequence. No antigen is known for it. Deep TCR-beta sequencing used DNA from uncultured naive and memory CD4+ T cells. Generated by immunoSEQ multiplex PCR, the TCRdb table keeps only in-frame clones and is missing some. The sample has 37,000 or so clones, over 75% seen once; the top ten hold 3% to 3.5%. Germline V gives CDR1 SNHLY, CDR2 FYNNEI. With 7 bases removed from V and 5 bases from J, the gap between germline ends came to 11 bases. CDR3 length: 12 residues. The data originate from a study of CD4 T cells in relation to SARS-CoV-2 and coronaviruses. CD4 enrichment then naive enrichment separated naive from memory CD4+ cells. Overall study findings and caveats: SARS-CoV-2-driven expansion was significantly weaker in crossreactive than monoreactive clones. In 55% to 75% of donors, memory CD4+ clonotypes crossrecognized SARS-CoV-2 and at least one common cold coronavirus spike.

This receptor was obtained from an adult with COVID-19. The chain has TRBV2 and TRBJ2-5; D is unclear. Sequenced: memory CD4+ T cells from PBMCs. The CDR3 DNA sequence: TGTGCCAGCAATTTATTCGGCGAGACCCAGTACTTC. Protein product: CASNLFGETQYF.